Here is one T cell receptor beta chain with its context. Its antigen is not identified. The data originate from a study of blood T cells in healthy people across ages. The second PCR ran roughly 7 to 12 cycles with a sample-barcoded 5' primer and J-beta primers. Carrying 12 random nucleotides, a template-switch adaptor labeled each individual cDNA molecule. TCRdb passed the 5' RACE reads through MiXCR, listing each CDR3 protein once. Here the sample spans around 1.7 million distinct CDR3 sequences, about 30% being singletons. Findings and limits, study-wide: Long-lived donors carried more naive CD4+ cells and greater diversity than aged donors. Percentage of naive T cells showed a strong correlation with TCR beta diversity.

Germline V gives CDR1 ENHRY, CDR2 SYGVKD. V lost 6 bases and J lost 7, with 12 bases in between. The CDR3 extends over 13 amino acids. This clonotype was sampled from a woman aged 25 to 45 in good health. The chain is built from TRBV10-3 and TRBJ1-4, with D possibly matching TRBD1 (6 bases). The specimen sequenced was blood. Here the CDR3 reads CAISGGIGEKLFF. CDR3 coding DNA: TGTGCCATCAGCGGGGGCATCGGTGAAAAACTGTTTTTT.